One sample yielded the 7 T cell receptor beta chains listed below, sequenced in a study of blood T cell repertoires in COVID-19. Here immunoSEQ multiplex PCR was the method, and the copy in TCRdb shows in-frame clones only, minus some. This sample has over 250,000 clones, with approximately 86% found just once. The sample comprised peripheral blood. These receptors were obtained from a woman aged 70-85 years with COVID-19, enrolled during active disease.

This CDR3 is CASSPPPGQPGGYTF. The CDR3 DNA reads as TGTGCCAGCAGTCCGCCCCCGGGACAACCGGGTGGCTACACCTTC. The chain is built from TRBV28 and TRBJ1-2; D perhaps matches TRBD1 (6 bases). Deletions cut 5 bases from V and 7 bases from J, with 20 bases between. The CDR3 runs 15 residues. Germline CDR1 MDHEN, CDR2 SYDVKM.

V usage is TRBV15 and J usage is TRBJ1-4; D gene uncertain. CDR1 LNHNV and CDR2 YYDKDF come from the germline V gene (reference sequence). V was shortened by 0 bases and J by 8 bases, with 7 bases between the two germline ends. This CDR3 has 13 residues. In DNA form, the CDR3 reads TGTGCCACCAGCAGAGATCGAGGGGAAAAACTGTTTTTT. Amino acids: CATSRDRGEKLFF.

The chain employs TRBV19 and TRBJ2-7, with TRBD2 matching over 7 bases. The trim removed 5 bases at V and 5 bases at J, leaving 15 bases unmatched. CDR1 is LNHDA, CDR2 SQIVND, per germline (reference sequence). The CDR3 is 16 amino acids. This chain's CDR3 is CASSGGGGGLVHEQYF. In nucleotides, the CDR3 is TGTGCCAGTAGTGGCGGGGGAGGAGGTTTAGTCCACGAGCAGTACTTC. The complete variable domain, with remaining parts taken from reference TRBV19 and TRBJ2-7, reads DGGITQSPKYLFRKEGQNVTLSCEQNLNHDAMYWYRQDPGQGLRLIYYSQIVNDFQKGDIAEGYSVSREKKESFPLTVTSAQKNPTAFYLCASSGGGGGLVHEQYFGPGTRLTVT.

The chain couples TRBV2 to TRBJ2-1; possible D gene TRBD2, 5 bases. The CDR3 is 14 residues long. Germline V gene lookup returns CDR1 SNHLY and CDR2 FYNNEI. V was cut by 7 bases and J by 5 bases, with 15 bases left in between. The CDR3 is CASIRPGWDNEQFF. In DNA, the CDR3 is TGTGCCAGCATTCGACCGGGGTGGGACAATGAGCAGTTCTTC.

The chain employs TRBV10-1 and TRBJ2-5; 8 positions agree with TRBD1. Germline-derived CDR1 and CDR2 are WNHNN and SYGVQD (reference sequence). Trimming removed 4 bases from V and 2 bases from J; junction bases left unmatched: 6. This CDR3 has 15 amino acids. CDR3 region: CASSVDRGVQETQYF. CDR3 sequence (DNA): TGCGCCAGCAGTGTAGACAGGGGCGTTCAAGAGACCCAGTACTTC.

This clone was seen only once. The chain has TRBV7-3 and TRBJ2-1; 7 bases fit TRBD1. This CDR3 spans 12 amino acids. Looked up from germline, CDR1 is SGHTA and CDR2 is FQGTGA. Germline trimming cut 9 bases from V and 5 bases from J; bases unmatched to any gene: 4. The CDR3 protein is CASGTADNEQFF. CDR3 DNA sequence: TGTGCCAGTGGGACAGCTGACAATGAGCAGTTCTTC.

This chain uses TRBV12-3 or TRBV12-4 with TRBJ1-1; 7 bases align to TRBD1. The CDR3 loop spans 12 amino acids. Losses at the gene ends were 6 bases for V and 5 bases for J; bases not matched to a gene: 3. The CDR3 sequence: CASSQGETEAFF. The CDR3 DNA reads TGTGCCAGCAGCCAGGGGGAGACTGAAGCTTTCTTT.